This T cell receptor beta chain was obtained from a study of shared clonotypes between healthy human individuals. Overall study context: CD4 naive cells filled three plates per donor, CD4 memory three, CD8 naive two and CD8 memory one. Study-level results: Generally, naive subsets came out with larger estimated richness than memory subsets. A reduction in generation probabilities was seen for non-shared clonotypes relative to those shared by all four donors. The donor pool, a small one, limited the genetic and exposure-history diversity represented.

With V trimmed by 3 bases and J by 8 bases, 15 bases remained unmatched. Per germline, CDR1 KGHSH and CDR2 LQKENI. This CDR3 has 16 residues. In regard to this clone: Antigen specificity is unknown.

Assay: immunoSEQ multiplex PCR; the TCRdb copy retains only in-frame clones and omits some. The data show about 640,000 clones, approximately 75% seen once. What was sequenced was memory CD4+ T cells sorted from blood. As for subset: CD45RA-negative fraction. This chain connects TRBV18 to TRBJ1-1; 7 bases agree with TRBD1. This receptor was identified in a woman younger than 45 in good health. The CDR3 DNA reads as TGTGCCAGCTCACCGTCCGTTGCGGGACAGTCGAACGAAGCTTTCTTT. Translation gives CASSPSVAGQSNEAFF.